The 14 T cell receptor beta chains below come from one sample, sequenced in a study of blood T cell repertoires in COVID-19. Using immunoSEQ multiplex PCR, the repertoire was profiled, and TCRdb retains in-frame clones only, with some absent. The sample has around 160,000 clones; roughly 80% are singletons. The sequencing sample was made of peripheral blood. The receptor source for this set is an elderly woman with acute or convalescent COVID-19.

This clone was counted only a few times. The sample contains more than one DNA sequence encoding this CDR3. The rearrangement uses TRBV5-1 and TRBJ1-1; D is uncertain. Per the germline V gene, CDR1 is SGHRS and CDR2 is YFSETQ. Trimming pared 1 base from V and 1 base from J, leaving 8 bases between. The CDR3 loop spans 14 amino acids. This CDR3 is CASSLRVANTEAFF. CDR3 nucleotides: TGCGCCAGCAGCTTGCGGGTGGCGAACACTGAAGCTTTCTTT.

V gene TRBV6-5 combines with J gene TRBJ1-6; maybe TRBD1 (5 bases). CDR1 MNHEY and CDR2 SVGAGI come from the germline V gene. V shed 4 bases and J shed 8 bases, with 15 bases lying between them. The CDR3 consists of 15 residues. The DNA for the CDR3 is TGTGCCAGCAGTTCCTCCGGACAAGCCTATTCACCCCTCCACTTT. Its protein product is CASSSSGQAYSPLHF.

This clone appeared once. The rearrangement links TRBV27 to TRBJ2-7; tentatively, D is TRBD1 (7 bases). V was shortened by 2 bases and J by 1 base, with 9 bases between the two germline ends. There are 14 residues in the CDR3. Germline V CDR1 and CDR2: MNHEY, SMNVEV (reference sequence). The CDR3 is CASSLQGGSYEQYF. CDR3 DNA sequence: TGTGCCAGCAGTTTACAGGGGGGATCCTACGAGCAGTACTTC.

This chain links TRBV5-4 with TRBJ1-2, with a weak D call TRBD1 (6 bases). This CDR3 comprises 16 residues. Trimming stripped 4 bases from V and 2 bases from J, with 18 bases between. Per the germline V gene, CDR1 is SGHNT and CDR2 is YYREEE (reference sequence). CDR3 in amino acids: CASSRWRSQGNYGYTF. The CDR3 DNA sequence: TGTGCCAGCAGCCGGTGGAGGTCACAGGGAAACTATGGCTACACCTTC. The complete variable domain, with remaining parts taken from reference TRBV5-4 and TRBJ1-2, reads ETGVTQSPTHLIKTRGQQVTLRCSSQSGHNTVSWYQQALGQGPQFIFQYYREEENGRGNFPPRFSGLQFPNYSSELNVNALELDDSALYLCASSRWRSQGNYGYTFGSGTRLTVV.

The genes are TRBV6-2 or TRBV6-3 and TRBJ1-4; weak D call: TRBD1 (6 bases). The germline gives CDR1 MNHEY, CDR2 SVGEGT. This CDR3 has 16 residues. Trimming shortened V by 5 bases and J by 0 bases, and 13 bases separated the two germline ends. The CDR3 is CASSVDRRPTNEKLFF. CDR3 nucleotide sequence: TGTGCCAGCAGTGTTGACAGGCGCCCAACTAATGAAAAACTGTTTTTT.

This chain uses TRBV7-9 with TRBJ1-1, with 7 bases fitting TRBD1. This CDR3 is built from 13 residues. Germline V lookup: CDR1 SEHNR, CDR2 FQNEAQ (reference sequence). J was trimmed by 4 bases and V by 3 bases; bases with no gene match: 2. In DNA form, the CDR3 reads TGTGCCAGCAGCTTCGACAGGGTCACTGAAGCTTTCTTT. Translation gives CASSFDRVTEAFF.

This clone turned up a few times. This chain uses TRBV4-2 with TRBJ2-1; D is perhaps TRBD2 (5 bases). The CDR3 loop spans 16 amino acids. V lost 0 bases, J lost 0 bases, and 9 bases lay in between. The germline V gene encodes CDR1 LGHNA and CDR2 YNFKEQ. The CDR3 DNA reads TGTGCCAGCAGCCAAGAATCTGGGAGCTCCTACAATGAGCAGTTCTTC. Protein sequence: CASSQESGSSYNEQFF.

The V gene is TRBV25-1, the J gene TRBJ1-1; D is undetermined. The length of the CDR3 is 13 residues. Per the germline V gene, CDR1 is MGHDK and CDR2 is SYGVNS. V lost 5 bases to trimming and J lost 7 bases, with 14 bases between them. CDR3 DNA sequence: TGTGCCAGCAGTTTGTCGGGGAGGAATGAAGCTTTCTTT. It yields the protein CASSLSGRNEAFF.

The genes are TRBV7-2 and TRBJ2-5, with D tentatively TRBD1 (5 bases). The CDR3 is 15 amino acids. V was cut by 1 base and J by 2 bases, with 11 bases left in between. From germline, CDR1 is SGHTA and CDR2 FQGNSA. The DNA for the CDR3 is TGTGCCAGCAGCTTAGATTTCCAGGGACAAGAGACCCAGTACTTC. It translates to CASSLDFQGQETQYF.

The rearrangement joins TRBV13 to TRBJ2-2, with 8 bases aligning to TRBD1. The CDR3 sequence is 16 residues long. J gave up 3 bases and V 1 base, and 4 bases lay outside the gene matches. The germline gives CDR1 PRHDT, CDR2 FYEKMQ (reference sequence). The DNA for the CDR3 is TGTGCCAGCAGCTTAGTCGGGACAGGAGACACCGGGGAGCTGTTTTTT. It translates to CASSLVGTGDTGELFF.

This chain links TRBV2 with TRBJ1-4; D remains ambiguous. Per germline, CDR1 SNHLY and CDR2 FYNNEI. V lost 4 bases, J lost 6 bases, and 6 bases lay in between. This CDR3 is built from 12 residues. The CDR3 nucleotides read TGTGCCAGCAGTGGACAAGATGAAAAACTGTTTTTT. Its translation: CASSGQDEKLFF.

The chain joins TRBV7-9 to TRBJ1-2, with D possibly being TRBD1 (6 bases). The CDR3 sequence is 15 residues long. The V gene lost 5 bases and the J gene lost 3 bases, with 16 bases spanning the gap. The V gene's germline CDR1 is SEHNR and CDR2 FQNEAQ (reference sequence). In DNA form, the CDR3 reads TGTGCCAGCAGCCTAGGTCTGGGACAAGACTATGGCTACACCTTC. This encodes CASSLGLGQDYGYTF.

This clone was observed once. The chain has TRBV6-1 and TRBJ2-1, with 10 bases identical to TRBD2. J was trimmed by 3 bases and V by 2 bases; bases with no gene match: 7. The CDR3 contains 17 residues. CDR1 and CDR2 (germline): MNHNS, SASEGT. Here the CDR3 reads CASSESSGRALYNEQFF. For the CDR3, the DNA is TGTGCCAGCAGTGAATCAAGCGGGAGGGCCCTCTACAATGAGCAGTTCTTC.

The gene calls are TRBV11-3 and TRBJ2-1, with D possibly matching TRBD1 (6 bases). Germline CDR1 reads SGHNT; CDR2 reads YENEEA. V lost 2 bases, J lost 2 bases, and 10 bases lay in between. CDR3 length: 15 residues. CDR3 in amino acids: CASSLRKGAYNEQFF. CDR3 in DNA: TGTGCCAGCAGCTTAAGAAAGGGGGCCTACAATGAGCAGTTCTTC.